A selection of T cell receptor beta chains follows, all from one sample in a study of blood T cell repertoires in COVID-19. Assay used: immunoSEQ multiplex PCR; TCRdb lists only in-frame clones, some missing. The data contain 110,000 to 150,000 clones, more than 85% of them singletons. Sequenced sample: peripheral blood. These receptors all come from a man in his sixties with active or convalescent COVID-19. CDR3s include the opening cysteine and the closing phenylalanine or tryptophan. The D gene is left open where the match is weak. Rows give clone size only sometimes, using once, few, many, or a class for an expanded clone.

j_call | clone_size | d_call | v_call | cdr3_nt | cdr3_aa
TRBJ1-6 | NA | TRBD1 | TRBV4-3 | TGCGCCAGCAGCCAAGACTCACAGGGGAATTCACCCCTCCACTTT | CASSQDSQGNSPLHF
TRBJ2-1 | NA | NA | TRBV7-9 | TGTGCCAGCAGCTCCCAGGGTTACAATGAGCAGTTCTTC | CASSSQGYNEQFF
TRBJ1-5 | few | NA | TRBV7-2 | TGTGCCAGCAGCCCTTGGCAGGGCAATCAGCCCCAGCATTTT | CASSPWQGNQPQHF
TRBJ2-7 | NA | NA | TRBV10-3 | TGTGCCACCAACAGGGGAGGATACGAGCAGTACTTC | CATNRGGYEQYF
TRBJ2-3 | NA | NA | TRBV6-2/TRBV6-3 | TGTGCCAGCAGCCCAGTAGGGGCCGGCACAGATACGCAGTATTTT | CASSPVGAGTDTQYF
TRBJ1-3 | NA | TRBD1 | TRBV6-5 | TGTGCCAGCAGGGGGACAGGGGGCCTGTCGGACACCATATATTTT | CASRGTGGLSDTIYF
TRBJ2-3 | once | NA | TRBV27 | TGTGCCAGCAGTCCTAGCCTTTCTAGCACAGATACGCAGTATTTT | CASSPSLSSTDTQYF
TRBJ2-7 | NA | TRBD2 | TRBV7-9 | TGTGCCAGCAGCTTAGGAGGGAGGGGTAGCGGGGACTCTACCTACGAGCAGTACTTC | CASSLGGRGSGDSTYEQYF
TRBJ2-7 | NA | NA | TRBV4-3 | TGCGCCAGCAGCCAGGTGCAGGGTCCGTACGAGCAGTACTTC | CASSQVQGPYEQYF
TRBJ1-5 | NA | NA | TRBV30 | TGTGCCTGGAGTGTACCTGGGTTCGGGGTTCAGCCCCAGCATTTT | CAWSVPGFGVQPQHF
TRBJ2-3 | NA | NA | TRBV9 | TGTGCCAGCAGCCCCCGACAGGCATCTAGCACAGATACGCAGTATTTT | CASSPRQASSTDTQYF
TRBJ1-2 | NA | NA | TRBV20-1 | TGCAGTGCTTCAGACTATGGCTACACCTTC | CSASDYGYTF
TRBJ1-4 | NA | TRBD1 | TRBV7-2 | TGTGCCAGCAGCTGGACAGGGGGGGAAAAACTGTTTTTT | CASSWTGGEKLFF
TRBJ1-1 | NA | TRBD1 | TRBV28 | TGTGCCAGCAGTTTAATGCCAGGGGGCGACACTGAAGCTTTCTTT | CASSLMPGGDTEAFF
TRBJ2-3 | NA | TRBD2 | TRBV7-3 | TGTGCCAGCAGCATTCTAGCGGGAGAGGGAGATACGCAGTATTTT | CASSILAGEGDTQYF
TRBJ1-5 | NA | NA | TRBV4-1 | TGCGCCAGCAGCCAGCAATGGGCTCTCGACAGCAATCAGCCCCAGCATTTT | CASSQQWALDSNQPQHF
TRBJ2-6 | NA | NA | TRBV7-2 | TGTGCCAGCAGTTTAGAAGCAACTGGGGCCAACGTCCTGACTTTC | CASSLEATGANVLTF
TRBJ1-1 | NA | NA | TRBV28 | TGTGCCAGCAGTTTAGTTGCAGGGGATTACACTGAAGCTTTCTTT | CASSLVAGDYTEAFF
TRBJ1-1 | NA | NA | TRBV5-4 | TGTGCCAGCAGCTTCGGACAGTTATCAGCCACTGAAGCTTTCTTT | CASSFGQLSATEAFF
TRBJ2-5 | once | NA | TRBV18 | TGTGCCAGCTCACCACCGGTCGGGCAGGGGGAGACCCAGTACTTC | CASSPPVGQGETQYF
TRBJ1-6 | NA | NA | TRBV6-6 | TGTGCCAGCAGTTACTCCGGCAGGGGAGATTCACCCCTCCACTTT | CASSYSGRGDSPLHF
TRBJ2-7 | NA | NA | TRBV7-3 | TGTGCCAGCAGCTTAGATTGGGCGGGCGAGCAGTACTTC | CASSLDWAGEQYF
TRBJ1-1 | once | TRBD1 | TRBV9 | TGTGCCAGCAGCCCCGATATTTTGACAGGGAAGGCTTTCTTT | CASSPDILTGKAFF
TRBJ1-5 | NA | TRBD1 | TRBV6-6 | TGTGCCAGCAGTTACCGGGACAGGGATCAGCCCCAGCATTTT | CASSYRDRDQPQHF
TRBJ1-1 | once | TRBD1 | TRBV2 | TGTGCCAGCAGTGATCCTCGGACAGGGAACACTGAAGCTTTCTTT | CASSDPRTGNTEAFF
TRBJ2-4 | NA | NA | TRBV6-5 | TGTGCCAGCAGTTACTCGATGCAGACAGGCGAGTACTTC | CASSYSMQTGEYF
TRBJ1-2 | NA | NA | TRBV29-1 | TGCAGCGTAGACATCACAGGCTATGGCTACACCTTC | CSVDITGYGYTF
TRBJ2-3 | NA | NA | TRBV4-2 | TGTGCCAGCAGCCCACAACTAGCACCGACAGATACGCAGTATTTT | CASSPQLAPTDTQYF
TRBJ1-1 | NA | TRBD1 | TRBV12-5 | TGTGCTAGTGGTTTGCTGGGACAGGGGAGTGCTGAAGCTTTCTTT | CASGLLGQGSAEAFF
TRBJ2-1 | NA | NA | TRBV6-6 | TGTGCCAGCAGTTCCCAGGGCTGGGAGCAGTTCTTC | CASSSQGWEQFF
TRBJ2-7 | once | NA | TRBV25-1 | TGTGCCAGCAGTGAATCCCAATCTAACTCCTACGAGCAGTACTTC | CASSESQSNSYEQYF
TRBJ2-3 | NA | NA | TRBV6-2/TRBV6-3 | TGTGCCAGCAGCACCCGCGGAGGTGGGCAGTATTTT | CASSTRGGGQYF
TRBJ2-1 | few | TRBD2 | TRBV5-4 | TGTGCCAGCAGCTTGGCCCGGGGCGGGAGGGCATACAATGAGCAGTTCTTC | CASSLARGGRAYNEQFF
TRBJ1-1 | NA | NA | TRBV7-3 | TGTGCCAGCAGCTTAACGGGGGGTGTGCCAGAGTTGAGATCGGCTTTCTTT | CASSLTGGVPELRSAFF
TRBJ2-3 | NA | NA | TRBV19 | TGTGCCAGTAGTATAGACCCCCGACTGGAGGATACGCAGTATTTT | CASSIDPRLEDTQYF
TRBJ2-2 | NA | TRBD2 | TRBV15 | TGTGCCACCAGCAGAGTAAGGACTAGCGGATTGAACACCGGGGAGCTGTTTTTT | CATSRVRTSGLNTGELFF
TRBJ2-5 | NA | TRBD2 | TRBV5-1 | TGCGCCAGCAGCTTGGCCGCGGGAGGGAAGGGGTTCGAGGAGACCCAGTACTTC | CASSLAAGGKGFEETQYF
TRBJ2-3 | NA | TRBD2 | TRBV18 | TGTGCCAGCTCACCCAAGGCGGGGGGGAGCACAGATACGCAGTATTTT | CASSPKAGGSTDTQYF
TRBJ2-7 | NA | TRBD2 | TRBV6-5 | TGTGCCAGCACTCCCGGGGGGGACACCTACGAGCAGTACTTC | CASTPGGDTYEQYF
TRBJ2-3 | NA | NA | TRBV30 | TGTGCCTGGGGGAGGGGGGATACGCAGTATTTT | CAWGRGDTQYF
TRBJ2-7 | once | TRBD2 | TRBV29-1 | TGCAGCGGCGGGGGACTAGCGGGGGGCGACTCCTACGAGCAGTACTTC | CSGGGLAGGDSYEQYF
TRBJ2-1 | few | NA | TRBV5-6 | TGTGCCAGCAGCGAAGCGTCGGGTTACAAGCAGTTCTTC | CASSEASGYKQFF
TRBJ2-3 | NA | NA | TRBV28 | TGTGCCAGCACCCTCACAGATACGCAGTATTTT | CASTLTDTQYF
TRBJ1-5 | NA | NA | TRBV5-6 | TGTGCCAGCAGCTTGGACAGGGCCCAACGGGAGCCCCAGCATTTT | CASSLDRAQREPQHF
TRBJ2-4 | NA | TRBD2 | TRBV6-2/TRBV6-3 | TGTGCCAGCAGTTCCCGGACTAGCGGGGGGGGTGACATTCAGTACTTC | CASSSRTSGGGDIQYF
TRBJ2-5 | NA | NA | TRBV9 | TGTGCCAGCAGCGTAGCCCCCATAGGAGGAGGGGAGACCCAGTACTTC | CASSVAPIGGGETQYF
TRBJ2-2 | once | NA | TRBV7-6 | TGTGCCAGCAGCTTAGCCCGAACTGGGGAGCTGTTTTTT | CASSLARTGELFF
TRBJ1-6 | NA | NA | TRBV12-3/TRBV12-4 | TGTGCCAGCAGTTCAGGCAATTCACCCCTCCACTTT | CASSSGNSPLHF
TRBJ2-1 | NA | TRBD2 | TRBV7-8 | TGTGCCAGCAGCTTAAGTGGGGCTAGCGGGAGTGAGGAGCAGTTCTTC | CASSLSGASGSEEQFF
TRBJ2-7 | NA | NA | TRBV28 | TGTGCCAGCAGTTTTCAGGAGGGATTCCGGGAGCAGTACTTC | CASSFQEGFREQYF
TRBJ1-2 | once | TRBD1 | TRBV5-3 | TGTGCCAGTAATGCGGGAGGGGGCTCCTATGGCTACACCTTC | CASNAGGGSYGYTF
TRBJ2-7 | NA | TRBD2 | TRBV9 | TGTGCCAGCAGCCCCCAGCGGGGGTACGAGCAGTACTTC | CASSPQRGYEQYF